This T cell receptor (beta chain) comes out of a study of response to subunit inactivated influenza vaccine. Study-level findings and limits: The authors proposed limited new T cell recruitment per seasonal influenza vaccination.

This CDR3 has 14 amino acids. Trimming left V 2 bases short and J 6 bases short, with 10 bases between. Germline assignment: CDR1 SGHAT and CDR2 FQNNGV. The sample holds many counts of this clonotype. What it recognizes is unknown. TCRdb called the RT-PCR reads again in MiXCR, with one record for every CDR3 protein. The sample has 650,000 or so distinct CDR3 sequences; about 14% are singletons. The chain joins TRBV11-2 to TRBJ2-2; no clear D. This receptor was obtained from a man over 45 who received an inactivated influenza vaccine. Sample: PBMCs from blood, taken 14 to 15 days before vaccination. The CDR3 coding sequence is TGTGCCAGCAGCTTAACCGGAGCGCCCGGGGAGCTGTTTTTT. It encodes CASSLTGAPGELFF.